Below, 25 T cell receptor beta chains from the same sample are listed, as sequenced in a study of blood T cell repertoires in COVID-19. Data came from immunoSEQ multiplex PCR; TCRdb stores just in-frame clones and leaves some out. The sample records about 16,000 clones, about 91% being singletons. Sequenced sample: peripheral blood. These TCRs come from a human donor in a cohort sampled during active COVID-19.

J is TRBJ2-1 and V is TRBV5-1, with 9 bases identical to TRBD1. V shed 3 bases, J shed 4 bases, and the junction held 5 bases outside the gene matches. CDR1 and CDR2 from the germline V gene are SGHRS and YFSETQ. The CDR3 runs to 15 residues. The CDR3 DNA is TGCGCCAGCAGCTCGGCCGGGACAGGGTACAATGAGCAGTTCTTC. This sequence encodes CASSSAGTGYNEQFF. The entire variable domain, with the rest obtained from reference TRBV5-1 and TRBJ2-1, is as follows: KAGVTQTPRYLIKTRGQQVTLSCSPISGHRSVSWYQQTPGQGLQFLFEYFSETQRNKGNFPGRFSGRQFSNSRSEMNVSTLELGDSALYLCASSSAGTGYNEQFFGPGTRLTVL.

The rearrangement joins TRBV4-1 to TRBJ2-1; 10 bases are a match to TRBD2. With 0 bases clipped from V and 5 bases from J, the junction kept 13 bases outside the gene matches. CDR3 size: 19 residues. Germline V gene data show CDR1 as MGHRA and CDR2 as YSYEKL. The CDR3 DNA reads TGCGCCAGCAGCCAAGATCAAAGGCGGGCTAGCGGGAGAGACAATGAGCAGTTCTTC. It is translated as CASSQDQRRASGRDNEQFF.

V is TRBV5-1 and J is TRBJ2-5, with TRBD1 matching over 8 bases. The CDR3 sequence is 13 residues long. V shed 4 bases and J 4 bases; nucleotides not matched to a gene: 3. CDR1 is SGHRS, CDR2 YFSETQ, per germline. The CDR3 nucleotides are TGCGCCAGCAGCCCTGACAGGGGAGAGACCCAGTACTTC. As protein: CASSPDRGETQYF.

CDR3 protein: CASSSISRRNEKLFF. DNA for the CDR3: TGTGCCAGCAGTTCGATAAGTAGGAGGAATGAAAAACTGTTTTTT. The chain recombines TRBV28 with TRBJ1-4; no firm D call. V gave up 4 bases and J gave up 5 bases, with 14 bases separating them. CDR3 length: 15 residues. Germline V gene data show CDR1 as MDHEN and CDR2 as SYDVKM.

The chain joins TRBV19 to TRBJ1-6; 7 bases align to TRBD1. The CDR3 runs 14 residues. V lost 4 bases and J lost 14; bases outside the gene matches: 11. Germline loops: CDR1 LNHDA, CDR2 SQIVND (reference sequence). Here the CDR3 reads CASSTGTEGTTLHF. CDR3 nucleotides: TGTGCCAGTAGTACCGGGACAGAGGGGACAACCCTCCACTTT.

The chain combines TRBV10-1 with TRBJ2-1; 9 bases align to TRBD2. V dropped 3 bases and J dropped 10; count of bases not matched to a gene: 10. CDR1 is WNHNN, CDR2 SYGVQD, per germline (reference sequence). The CDR3 loop spans 15 amino acids. CDR3 amino acids: CASSDGLAGLNEQFF. The CDR3 coding sequence is TGCGCCAGCAGTGATGGGCTAGCGGGACTAAACGAGCAGTTCTTC.

This clone was observed a few times. The chain employs TRBV18 and TRBJ1-2, with a tentative D call TRBD1 (5 bases). The CDR3 runs 15 residues. V was cut by 2 bases and J by 5 bases, with 15 bases left in between. From germline, CDR1 is KGHSH and CDR2 LQKENI. The CDR3 sequence: CASSPWGDAPYGYTF. DNA of the CDR3: TGTGCCAGCTCACCATGGGGGGACGCACCTTATGGCTACACCTTC.

This chain joins TRBV7-9 and TRBJ2-1; 8 positions agree with TRBD1. The V gene end was trimmed by 5 bases and the J gene end by 6 bases; junction bases not matched to a gene: 9. The germline V gene has CDR1 SEHNR and CDR2 FQNEAQ (reference sequence). This CDR3 is 15 amino acids long. CDR3 loop: CASSLGWTGRNEQFF. The CDR3 region has the DNA TGTGCCAGCAGCCTGGGGTGGACAGGGCGCAATGAGCAGTTCTTC. Drawing the rest from reference TRBV7-9 and TRBJ2-1, the complete variable domain is DTGVSQNPRHKITKRGQNVTFRCDPISEHNRLYWYRQTLGQGPEFLTYFQNEAQLEKSRLLSDRFSAERPKGSFSTLEIQRTEQGDSAMYLCASSLGWTGRNEQFFGPGTRLTVL.

This clone turned up a few times. This chain joins TRBV2 and TRBJ2-3; 10 bases fit TRBD2. The J segment lost 9 bases and the V segment lost 4 bases, leaving 7 bases of the junction unmatched. The germline V gene has CDR1 SNHLY and CDR2 FYNNEI. CDR3 length: 14 amino acids. CDR3 protein: CASSGLAGQGTQYF. CDR3 nucleotides: TGTGCCAGCAGTGGACTAGCGGGTCAAGGGACGCAGTATTTT.

The chain links TRBV6-5 to TRBJ2-7; TRBD1 aligns across 7 bases. The CDR3 length is 14 residues. Germline lookup yields CDR1 MNHEY and CDR2 SVGAGI. J was trimmed by 2 bases and V by 6 bases; bases with no gene match: 7. The CDR3 bases are TGTGCCAGCAGCCTGGGGACAGAAACCTACGAGCAGTACTTC. The encoded protein is CASSLGTETYEQYF.

The gene calls are TRBV12-5 and TRBJ2-1; D is undetermined. CDR1 and CDR2 (germline): LGHNT, FRNRAP. V was shortened by 1 base and J by 0 bases, with 10 bases between the two germline ends. This CDR3 contains 16 residues. This chain's CDR3 is CASGLGLQSSYNEQFF. The CDR3 DNA sequence: TGTGCTAGTGGTTTGGGTCTACAGAGCTCCTACAATGAGCAGTTCTTC.

The rearrangement links TRBV4-3 to TRBJ2-1; maybe TRBD1 (5 bases). With 5 bases removed from V and 0 bases from J, the gap between germline ends came to 11 bases. The CDR3 is 15 residues long. CDR1 and CDR2 from the germline V gene are LGHNA and YSLEER. The CDR3 spells CASSKGPPSYNEQFF. Here the CDR3 DNA reads TGCGCCAGCAGCAAGGGGCCCCCCTCCTACAATGAGCAGTTCTTC.

This clone showed up just once. V is TRBV19 and J is TRBJ2-3; maybe TRBD2 (5 bases). V was clipped by 6 bases and J by 1 base, with 5 bases between them. Germline lookup yields CDR1 LNHDA and CDR2 SQIVND (reference sequence). The CDR3 contains 12 residues. The CDR3: CASRRGTDTQYF. The CDR3 DNA reads as TGTGCCAGTAGGAGGGGCACAGATACGCAGTATTTT.

This clone was recorded once. V and J are TRBV27 and TRBJ2-3; TRBD2 might be the D (5 bases). The CDR3 has 15 residues. Germline V lookup: CDR1 MNHEY, CDR2 SMNVEV (reference sequence). Trimming removed 5 bases from V and 2 bases from J, with 14 bases in between. CDR3 in DNA: TGTGCCAGCAGTCTCCGTGCGGACTCCACAGATACGCAGTATTTT. Its translation: CASSLRADSTDTQYF.

This chain connects TRBV4-1 to TRBJ2-7; D not certain. This CDR3 contains 13 residues. The ends were cut back, 3 bases at V and 1 base at J, with 7 bases in the middle. Germline lookup yields CDR1 MGHRA and CDR2 YSYEKL. CDR3 loop: CASSQRLSYEQYF. The CDR3 bases are TGCGCCAGCAGCCAGAGGTTATCCTACGAGCAGTACTTC.

The genes are TRBV28 and TRBJ1-6; 11 bases map to TRBD1. V was clipped by 5 bases and J by 8 bases; unmatched bases: 8. The germline gives CDR1 MDHEN, CDR2 SYDVKM. The CDR3 runs 16 residues. The CDR3 nucleotides read TGTGCCAGCAGTCCCCGAGGACAGGGGGCGCATTCACCCCTCCACTTT. This encodes CASSPRGQGAHSPLHF.

The chain has TRBV5-1 and TRBJ2-3; TRBD2 might be the D (7 bases). V lost 4 bases to trimming and J lost 2 bases, with 20 bases between them. Germline V gene lookup returns CDR1 SGHRS and CDR2 YFSETQ. This CDR3 region has 17 residues. The CDR3 bases are TGCGCCAGCAGCCACTCAAGTGGGGGGGCGTCCACAGATACGCAGTATTTT. The encoded protein is CASSHSSGGASTDTQYF.

The CDR3 spells CASSPMGGTTYEQYF. As DNA, the CDR3 is TGTGCCAGCTCACCTATGGGGGGGACCACCTACGAGCAGTACTTC. V usage is TRBV18 and J usage is TRBJ2-7, with 7 bases aligning to TRBD2. V gave up 3 bases and J gave up 2 bases; unmatched junction bases: 7. Germline V gives CDR1 KGHSH, CDR2 LQKENI. CDR3 length: 15 residues.

This chain joins TRBV2 and TRBJ2-7; 12 bases match TRBD2. The CDR3 consists of 14 residues. Germline V lookup: CDR1 SNHLY, CDR2 FYNNEI. Losses at the gene ends were 4 bases for V and 2 bases for J; bases not matched to a gene: 0. The DNA of the CDR3 is TGTGCCAGCAGTGGGACTAGCGGGGCCTACGAGCAGTACTTC. The encoded protein is CASSGTSGAYEQYF.

This clone was seen a few times. V usage is TRBV5-1 and J usage is TRBJ2-1; D unresolved. Germline CDR1 and CDR2: SGHRS and YFSETQ. The CDR3 is made up of 15 amino acids. V lost 1 base and J 0 bases, leaving 8 bases between the germline ends. The chain's CDR3 is CASSLWRSSYNEQFF. CDR3 sequence (DNA): TGCGCCAGCAGCTTGTGGCGGAGCTCCTACAATGAGCAGTTCTTC.

This chain connects TRBV5-1 to TRBJ2-7; 10 bases agree with TRBD2. Unmatched junction bases numbered 2, after V lost 0 bases and J lost 2 bases. Germline V gene sequence: CDR1 SGHRS, CDR2 YFSETQ. CDR3 length: 15 amino acids. DNA for the CDR3: TGCGCCAGCAGCTTGGTAGCGGGGGGCCCCTACGAGCAGTACTTC. The encoded protein is CASSLVAGGPYEQYF.

V gene TRBV10-1 combines with J gene TRBJ2-5, with TRBD2 identical over 14 bases. V was clipped by 5 bases and J by 3 bases; unmatched bases: 11. Germline loops: CDR1 WNHNN, CDR2 SYGVQD (reference sequence). The CDR3 contains 18 residues. CDR3 residues: CASSPGLAGGYSEETQYF. In nucleotides, the CDR3 is TGCGCCAGCAGTCCTGGACTAGCGGGGGGCTATTCCGAAGAGACCCAGTACTTC.

The rearrangement links TRBV18 to TRBJ2-5; D ambiguous. The CDR3 totals 14 residues. Trimming cost V 0 bases and J 5 bases, with 10 bases left between them. Germline CDR1 reads KGHSH; CDR2 reads LQKENI. The CDR3: CASSPPAAWETQYF. For the CDR3, the DNA is TGTGCCAGCTCACCACCGGCTGCCTGGGAGACCCAGTACTTC.

The V and J genes are TRBV4-3 and TRBJ2-3; 8 bases align to TRBD2. CDR1 LGHNA and CDR2 YSLEER come from the germline V gene. This CDR3 is 16 amino acids long. Trimming cost V 0 bases and J 4 bases; bases outside gene matches: 6. CDR3 region: CASSQDGSGGADTQYF. The CDR3 DNA reads TGCGCCAGCAGCCAAGATGGTTCGGGGGGGGCAGATACGCAGTATTTT.

This chain uses TRBV29-1 with TRBJ2-5; 9 nucleotides agree with TRBD1. The CDR3 sequence is 13 residues long. In germline, CDR1 is SQVTM, CDR2 ANQGSEA. V shed 7 bases, J shed 5 bases, and the junction held 8 bases outside the gene matches. The CDR3 DNA sequence: TGCAGCGCTATGACAGGGGGTCGGGAGACCCAGTACTTC. Translating it yields CSAMTGGRETQYF.